This T cell receptor beta chain was captured by sequencing in a study of T cells in tumors after PD-1 blockade. Profiled with immunoSEQ multiplex PCR; TCRdb holds only in-frame clones, not every one. This sample has 45,000 to 50,000 clones, with roughly three quarters found just once. The receptor's source is a human donor with advanced basal cell or squamous cell carcinoma (not recorded which). This sample comprised PBMCs, obtained before anti-PD-1 therapy.

CDR3 sequence: CASSALGQGYSGYTF. CDR3 sequence (DNA): TGTGCCAGCAGTGCCTTGGGACAGGGATATTCTGGCTACACCTTC. The V gene is TRBV2, the J gene TRBJ1-2; 9 bases match TRBD1. Per the germline V gene, CDR1 is SNHLY and CDR2 is FYNNEI. V was pared by 4 bases and J by 7 bases, with 10 bases of the junction left unmatched. This CDR3 comprises 15 residues.